Listed below are T cell receptor beta chains from one sample, sequenced in a study of B cell selection in AIRE deficiency. Libraries were prepared by immunoSEQ multiplex PCR; TCRdb keeps only in-frame clonotypes and omits some of them. Of about 15,000 clones listed, 93% are singletons. Sequenced material: Tregs sorted from PBMCs. The receptors shown here come from a human donor with AIRE deficiency. Both conserved end residues are trimmed from each CDR3. A D gene is named only where the DNA matches it firmly. Size values are once, few and many counts, or a class for expanded clones, and some rows have none.

>TRBJ2-3|.|TRBV27|.
ASSFREWATQY
>TRBJ1-1|.|TRBV5-1|TRBD1
ASSRTGVGGTEAF
>TRBJ2-1|.|TRBV28|.
ASSSPGLLNEQF
>TRBJ2-7|.|TRBV2|.
ASQLRRSFSYEQY
>TRBJ2-1|.|TRBV19|TRBD2
ASSTGLAGGSYEQF
>TRBJ2-7|.|TRBV6-5|TRBD2
ASRGLAENSYEQY
>TRBJ2-7|once|TRBV6-1|.
ASRQGYGEQY
>TRBJ2-5|.|TRBV11-3|.
ASSLDGRETQY
>TRBJ2-5|.|TRBV5-1|TRBD2
ASSLPVAGQETQY
>TRBJ1-1|once|TRBV18|.
ASSPRQGRMNTEAF
>TRBJ2-3|.|TRBV6-5|TRBD1
ASRQGAHVDTQY
>TRBJ2-1|.|TRBV7-9|TRBD2
ASSLRAGTYNEQF
>TRBJ2-7|.|TRBV18|.
ASSPAVLRGHEQY
>TRBJ1-5|.|TRBV6-6|.
ASRSMVGGNQPQH
>TRBJ1-1|.|TRBV6-4|.
ASRLQSMNTEAF